This TCR beta chain was recovered during a study of early T cells in non-severe SARS-CoV-2 infection. Study observations and caveats: Matches to VDJdb favored anti-spike CD8 responses and missed private and CD4 specificities.

This clonotype was observed many times. Its antigen is unidentified. The J segment lost 5 bases and the V segment lost 6 bases, leaving 8 bases of the junction unmatched. The V gene's germline CDR1 is MNHEY and CDR2 SMNVEV (reference sequence). The CDR3 has 15 amino acids. Individual cDNA molecules were tagged with unique molecular identifiers, the study reported. TCRdb used MiXCR to reprocess the 5' RACE reads, holding one entry per CDR3 protein. Of fewer than 60,000 distinct CDR3 sequences in the sample, roughly a tenth were seen once. Sequences were derived from whole blood, sampled at baseline. The chain combines TRBV27 with TRBJ2-1, with 9 bases matching TRBD2. The receptor was derived from an adult who was a healthcare worker with PCR-confirmed SARS-CoV-2 infection or an uninfected control (not recorded which). DNA for the CDR3: TGTGCCAGCAGCCGTTCTCTAGCGGGACACAATGAGCAGTTCTTC. Amino acid sequence: CASSRSLAGHNEQFF.